This entry describes one TCR beta chain. The data were taken from a study of T cell changes during pregnancy in multiple sclerosis. This CDR3 is built from 15 residues. The V gene's germline CDR1 is MNHEY and CDR2 SVGAGI. V shed 4 bases, J shed 5 bases, and the junction held 8 bases outside the gene matches. Data came from immunoSEQ multiplex PCR; TCRdb stores just in-frame clones and leaves some out. The sample consists of some 59,000 clones, roughly 88% of them appearing once. The source material was peripheral blood, sampled in the third trimester of pregnancy. This receptor was obtained from a female donor in good health, enrolled as a control in a pregnancy study. The gene calls are TRBV6-5 and TRBJ2-5; 9 nucleotides line up with TRBD1. CDR3 in DNA: TGTGCCAGCAGTTGGGGACAGGGAGTGAAGGAGACCCAGTACTTC. Protein sequence: CASSWGQGVKETQYF.